The present TCR beta chain was sequenced within a study of blood T cells in healthy people across ages. Study information: Every two T cells gave about one barcoded beta molecule via template switching. Findings and caveats of the study: Aged donors had fewer naive CD4+ cells and lower diversity than long-lived donors.

A second PCR, run for roughly 7 to 11 cycles, used a sample-barcoded 5' primer plus a J-beta primer mix. TCRdb reprocessed the 5' RACE reads with MiXCR, giving one entry per CDR3 protein. The sample comprises hundreds of thousands of distinct CDR3 sequences, roughly 26% of which are singletons, and roughly 17% rests with the top ten. The CDR3 runs 15 residues. With V trimmed by 3 bases and J by 5 bases, 11 bases remained unmatched. Germline loops: CDR1 DFQATT, CDR2 SNEGSKA (reference sequence). The sample holds one count of this clonotype. Its antigen is still unknown. The receptor's source is a woman older than 75 in good health. The chain employs TRBV20-1 and TRBJ2-5; TRBD1 matches 8 bases. The specimen was blood. The CDR3, as DNA: TGCAGTGCTAGGAGGCAGGGGGCGTACAAGGAGACCCAGTACTTC. Its translation: CSARRQGAYKETQYF.